This TCR beta chain was identified in a study of blood T cell repertoires in COVID-19. Turning to the study itself: The study drew acute and convalescent COVID-19 samples from the United States, Italy and Spain. PBMCs, B-cell-depleted T cells, or T cells were the source of the cDNA or gDNA that made up the material.

Per the germline V gene, CDR1 is SEHNR and CDR2 is FQNEAQ (reference sequence). This CDR3 has 19 residues. V dropped 1 base and J dropped 1 base, with 20 bases sitting between them. Authors' processing steps: Estimation of nucleated cell counts relied on the amplification of reference gene primers. The table came from immunoSEQ multiplex PCR; TCRdb's copy has only in-frame clones and leaves some out. For V, J and clone size, that table is used; D and trimming come from the DNA. The sample holds under 300,000 clones, 83% seen once. The source of this sequence is a man older than 75 with acute or convalescent COVID-19. Sequenced material: peripheral blood. The rearrangement joins TRBV7-9 to TRBJ2-1; perhaps TRBD2 as D (5 bases). CDR3 loop: CASSLVSGGSALSYNEQFF. The DNA for the CDR3 is TGTGCCAGCAGCTTAGTGAGTGGCGGGTCTGCTCTATCCTACAATGAGCAGTTCTTC.